One and the same sample provided the 25 T cell receptor beta chains below, sequenced in a study of blood T cell repertoires in COVID-19. Clones were read by immunoSEQ multiplex PCR, and TCRdb kept only the in-frame ones, dropping some. The sample carries 150,000 to 200,000 clones, around 87% recorded once. The sequenced sample consisted of peripheral blood. These receptors all come from a man in his forties or fifties with active or convalescent COVID-19.

This clone was recorded a few times. The DNA for the CDR3 is TGTGCCAGCAGTTCCTGGGACAGACCCTACGAGCAGTACTTC. Translated, it gives CASSSWDRPYEQYF. The rearrangement uses TRBV27 and TRBJ2-7; 7 bases agree with TRBD1. The CDR3 is made up of 14 amino acids. Germline V gives CDR1 MNHEY, CDR2 SMNVEV (reference sequence). J lost 2 bases, V lost 4 bases, and 5 bases had no gene match.

The genes are TRBV28 and TRBJ2-7, with D maybe TRBD2 (7 bases). The V gene lost 5 bases and the J gene lost 2 bases, with 16 bases spanning the gap. In germline, CDR1 is MDHEN, CDR2 SYDVKM. CDR3 length: 15 amino acids. The CDR3 nucleotides are TGTGCCAGCAGTAGAAACGGGGGGCGTCCCTACGAGCAGTACTTC. The encoded protein is CASSRNGGRPYEQYF.

V is TRBV6-5 and J is TRBJ2-1; D is undetermined. V was trimmed by 4 bases and J by 4 bases, leaving 8 bases between them. Germline V CDR1 and CDR2: MNHEY, SVGAGI. The CDR3 contains 13 residues. CDR3: CASSSYEYNEQFF. The CDR3 region has the DNA TGTGCCAGCAGTTCCTACGAATACAATGAGCAGTTCTTC.

V is TRBV28 and J is TRBJ2-6, with D perhaps TRBD2 (6 bases). The length of the CDR3 is 15 residues. Trimming took 8 bases from V and 4 from J, leaving 15 bases between them. Germline V gene sequence: CDR1 MDHEN, CDR2 SYDVKM. Here the CDR3 reads CASAGAGNGANVLTF. CDR3 DNA sequence: TGTGCCAGCGCCGGTGCGGGGAACGGGGCCAACGTCCTGACTTTC.

This sequence joins TRBV4-1 and TRBJ1-5, with 7 nucleotides matching TRBD1. The ends lost 7 bases at V and 6 bases at J; junction bases unmatched: 6. CDR1 is MGHRA and CDR2 is YSYEKL in the germline V gene. The CDR3 contains 13 residues. CDR3 in DNA: TGCGCCAGCACCACAGGGGCGGGTCAGCCCCAGCATTTT. Protein sequence: CASTTGAGQPQHF.

The chain joins TRBV7-9 to TRBJ2-2; 9 bases fit TRBD2. V was clipped by 5 bases and J by 2 bases; unmatched bases: 3. Germline loops: CDR1 SEHNR, CDR2 FQNEAQ (reference sequence). The CDR3 consists of 15 residues. The chain's CDR3 is CASSAGLANTGELFF. In DNA, the CDR3 is TGTGCCAGCAGCGCGGGACTAGCAAACACCGGGGAGCTGTTTTTT.

The table lists this clone with a few counts. This sequence joins TRBV19 and TRBJ2-3; no firm D call. The germline V gene encodes CDR1 LNHDA and CDR2 SQIVND (reference sequence). V lost 3 bases, J lost 3 bases, and 10 bases lay in between. CDR3 length: 14 residues. CDR3 amino acids: CASSIEVGTDTQYF. The CDR3 nucleotides read TGTGCCAGTAGTATTGAGGTTGGAACAGATACGCAGTATTTT. Supplemented by reference TRBV19 and TRBJ2-3, the full variable domain reads DGGITQSPKYLFRKEGQNVTLSCEQNLNHDAMYWYRQDPGQGLRLIYYSQIVNDFQKGDIAEGYSVSREKKESFPLTVTSAQKNPTAFYLCASSIEVGTDTQYFGPGTRLTVL.

This sequence joins TRBV27 and TRBJ2-3; D gene unclear. V shed 2 bases and J shed 2 bases, with 11 bases lying between them. CDR3 size: 15 residues. Germline loops: CDR1 MNHEY, CDR2 SMNVEV (reference sequence). The CDR3 coding sequence is TGTGCCAGCAGTTTAGGTGGCCAGTCCACAGATACGCAGTATTTT. Translated, it gives CASSLGGQSTDTQYF.

This clone was found once. The CDR3 bases are TGTGCTAGTGGTTTGGGAGGCCCGAGCCCCTCGAACACTGAAGCTTTCTTT. Protein sequence: CASGLGGPSPSNTEAFF. The rearrangement joins TRBV12-5 to TRBJ1-1, with no clear D. The germline gives CDR1 LGHNT, CDR2 FRNRAP. Between the trimmed V and J ends, which lost 1 base and 1 base, there was a span of 16 bases. This CDR3 comprises 17 residues.

The chain is built from TRBV7-2 and TRBJ1-1, with a tentative D call TRBD1 (5 bases). The CDR3 runs 13 residues. V shed 5 bases and J shed 9 bases, with 16 bases lying between them. Germline CDR1 is SGHTA and CDR2 is FQGNSA. The CDR3 here is CASSLKLQVQAFF. In DNA form, the CDR3 reads TGTGCCAGCAGCCTAAAACTACAGGTACAAGCTTTCTTT. Filled out from reference TRBV7-2 and TRBJ1-1, the complete variable domain reads GAGVSQSPSNKVTEKGKDVELRCDPISGHTALYWYRQSLGQGLEFLIYFQGNSAPDKSGLPSDRFSAERTGGSVSTLTIQRTQQEDSAVYLCASSLKLQVQAFFGQGTRLTVV.

V and J are TRBV4-1 and TRBJ2-3, with a tentative D call TRBD1 (7 bases). V lost 1 base and J 3 bases, leaving 11 bases between the germline ends. Germline V gene sequence: CDR1 MGHRA, CDR2 YSYEKL. This CDR3 spans 15 amino acids. CDR3 loop: CASSQVEGATDTQYF. CDR3 nucleotides: TGCGCCAGCAGCCAAGTGGAGGGGGCGACAGATACGCAGTATTTT.

The chain employs TRBV3-1 (or the pseudogene TRBV3-2) and TRBJ2-2, with 7 nucleotides matching TRBD1. The CDR3 runs 15 residues. Germline assignment: CDR1 LGHDT and CDR2 YNNKEL (reference sequence). Losses at the gene ends were 3 bases for V and 6 bases for J; bases not matched to a gene: 7. The CDR3 sequence is CASSQVTGIAGELFF. The CDR3 bases are TGTGCCAGCAGCCAGGTGACAGGGATTGCCGGGGAGCTGTTTTTT.

The V gene is TRBV28, the J gene TRBJ1-5; weak D call: TRBD1 (6 bases). Germline V CDR1 and CDR2: MDHEN, SYDVKM. The CDR3 is 16 residues long. Trimming shortened V by 6 bases and J by 9 bases, and 24 bases separated the two germline ends. The CDR3 DNA is TGTGCCAGCAGCCGTAATCTCTCAGGGGTACGTCGGCCCCAGCATTTT. It is translated as CASSRNLSGVRRPQHF.

The chain employs TRBV5-4 and TRBJ2-1; D may be TRBD1 (6 bases). The V gene lost 6 bases and the J gene lost 10 bases, with 17 bases spanning the gap. This CDR3 spans 13 amino acids. Per the germline V gene, CDR1 is SGHNT and CDR2 is YYREEE (reference sequence). The CDR3 nucleotides are TGTGCCAGCACCCGCAGCAGGGGTGACGAGCAGTTCTTC. This codes for CASTRSRGDEQFF.

The V gene is TRBV18, the J gene TRBJ1-4; D unresolved. With 3 bases removed from V and 8 bases from J, the gap between germline ends came to 10 bases. Looked up from germline, CDR1 is KGHSH and CDR2 is LQKENI. The CDR3 loop spans 13 amino acids. CDR3 sequence reads: CASSPDNLEKLFF. CDR3 nucleotide sequence: TGTGCCAGCTCACCCGACAACCTGGAAAAACTGTTTTTT.

V and J are TRBV6-5 and TRBJ1-5, with 7 bases that match TRBD1. Trimming at V came to 6 bases and at J to 1 base, leaving 3 bases not matched to a gene. CDR1 is MNHEY and CDR2 is SVGAGI in the germline V gene. The CDR3 covers 14 residues. CDR3 protein: CASSETGSNQPQHF. DNA for the CDR3: TGTGCCAGCAGCGAGACAGGGAGCAATCAGCCCCAGCATTTT.

This chain connects TRBV10-2 to TRBJ1-1; D is perhaps TRBD1 (6 bases). Germline V gene sequence: CDR1 WSHSY, CDR2 SAAADI. There are 17 residues in the CDR3. Trimming removed 6 bases from V and 0 bases from J, with 20 bases in between. The CDR3, as DNA: TGCGCCAGCAGCCCCCGGGGGGGCCTAACAATGAACACTGAAGCTTTCTTT. It encodes CASSPRGGLTMNTEAFF.

The chain recombines TRBV19 with TRBJ1-5; a weak D match, TRBD1 (5 bases). Germline V gene lookup returns CDR1 LNHDA and CDR2 SQIVND (reference sequence). Trimming stripped 5 bases from V and 1 base from J, with 9 bases between. The CDR3 has 14 amino acids. The CDR3 coding sequence is TGTGCCAGTAGTCAGACAGCGAGCAATCAGCCCCAGCATTTT. Translating gives CASSQTASNQPQHF.

In its sample, this clone was seen a few times. This chain links TRBV10-2 with TRBJ1-5; 7 nucleotides line up with TRBD1. The CDR3 runs 13 residues. V lost 7 bases and J lost 7; bases outside the gene matches: 7. Germline V gene data show CDR1 as WSHSY and CDR2 as SAAADI. CDR3 loop: CASTQGLLQPQHF. For the CDR3, the DNA is TGCGCCAGCACACAGGGGCTTCTCCAGCCCCAGCATTTT.

The chain carries TRBV6-1 and TRBJ1-1; tentatively, D is TRBD1 (5 bases). V dropped 2 bases and J dropped 1 base, with 8 bases sitting between them. In germline, CDR1 is MNHNS, CDR2 SASEGT. The CDR3 sequence is 14 residues long. The DNA for the CDR3 is TGTGCCAGCAGTGAATTCGGGGGGAACACTGAAGCTTTCTTT. Translation gives CASSEFGGNTEAFF.

The chain links TRBV10-1 to TRBJ2-3; 10 nucleotides align to TRBD2. The CDR3 is 16 amino acids. Trimming at V came to 2 bases and at J to 3 bases, leaving 5 bases not matched to a gene. Germline CDR1 and CDR2: WNHNN and SYGVQD (reference sequence). The CDR3 protein is CASSEGTSVVTDTQYF. The CDR3 bases are TGCGCCAGCAGTGAGGGGACTAGCGTAGTGACAGATACGCAGTATTTT.

This clone was seen only once. CDR3 amino acids: CASSVKTYEQYF. The CDR3 region has the DNA TGTGCCAGCAGCGTCAAAACCTACGAGCAGTACTTC. The genes are TRBV5-6 and TRBJ2-7, with D unclear. The ends were cut back, 4 bases at V and 2 bases at J, with 7 bases in the middle. Germline CDR1 and CDR2: SGHDT and YYEEEE. The length of the CDR3 is 12 residues.

V is TRBV19 and J is TRBJ1-4, with D perhaps TRBD1 (6 bases). Trimming removed 7 bases at V and 6 bases at J, with 15 bases between. Germline V gene sequence: CDR1 LNHDA, CDR2 SQIVND (reference sequence). The CDR3 runs to 14 residues. The CDR3 loop is CASTLGGADEKLFF. CDR3 bases: TGTGCCAGTACCCTGGGGGGGGCCGATGAAAAACTGTTTTTT.

V and J are TRBV15 and TRBJ1-1; TRBD1 agrees at 11 bases. The CDR3 sequence is 16 residues long. Losses at the gene ends were 1 base for V and 4 bases for J; bases not matched to a gene: 5. Germline CDR1 reads LNHNV; CDR2 reads YYDKDF (reference sequence). Here the CDR3 DNA reads TGTGCCACCAGCAGAGGGACAGGGGGCGGGGGCACTGAAGCTTTCTTT. It codes for CATSRGTGGGGTEAFF.

In this sample, this clone turned up a few times. In DNA, the CDR3 is TGTGCCAGCAGTGACCCGACAGGATCCTACGAGCAGTACTTC. Protein product: CASSDPTGSYEQYF. The chain uses TRBV6-2 or TRBV6-3 and TRBJ2-7; D perhaps matches TRBD1 (6 bases). The V end was cut by 5 bases, the J end by 1 base, with 12 bases between. The CDR3 consists of 14 residues. Germline loops: CDR1 MNHEY, CDR2 SVGEGT.